Listed below are T cell receptor beta chains from one sample, sequenced in a study. TCRdb ran MiXCR on the multiplex PCR reads and lists one entry per CDR3 protein. The sample shows about 1,000 distinct CDR3 sequences, 2.6% of them seen only once. The source material was Tregs sorted from blood. These receptors were obtained from a female donor with breast cancer. Both conserved end residues are part of each CDR3. Each record gives: CDR3 protein, CDR3 DNA, J gene, D gene, clone size, V gene. The D gene is left open where the match is weak. Clone size is stated in some rows and not others, as once, few, many or a class when expanded.

CDR3: CASARVSNYGYTF
DNA: TGTGCCAGCGCGCGGGTCAGCAACTATGGCTACACCTTC
J: TRBJ1-2
D: .
size: large
V: TRBV12-3/TRBV12-4

CDR3: CASTHTRATGYTF
DNA: TGTGCCAGCACCCACACCAGGGCCACTGGCTACACCTTC
J: TRBJ1-2
D: .
size: many
V: TRBV12-3/TRBV12-4

CDR3: CASSLLRGHGYTF
DNA: TGTGCCAGCAGTTTACTCCGGGGCCACGGCTACACCTTC
J: TRBJ1-2
D: .
size: large
V: TRBV12-3/TRBV12-4

CDR3: CASTHHQGNYGYTF
DNA: TGTGCCAGCACCCACCATCAGGGAAACTATGGCTACACCTTC
J: TRBJ1-2
D: .
size: medium-sized
V: TRBV12-3/TRBV12-4

CDR3: CASSLAAGISGYTF
DNA: TGTGCCAGCAGTTTAGCGGCCGGGATTAGTGGCTACACCTTC
J: TRBJ1-2
D: .
size: many
V: TRBV12-3/TRBV12-4

CDR3: CASSLVEGGGYTF
DNA: TGTGCCAGCAGTTTAGTCGAGGGCGGTGGCTACACCTTC
J: TRBJ1-2
D: .
size: .
V: TRBV12-3/TRBV12-4

CDR3: CASSSSGTDLPYGYTF
DNA: TGTGCCAGCAGTTCGTCCGGGACGGACCTCCCTTATGGCTACACCTTC
J: TRBJ1-2
D: .
size: many
V: TRBV12-3/TRBV12-4

CDR3: CASSLVGTGYGYTF
DNA: TGTGCCAGCAGTCTAGTCGGGACAGGCTATGGCTACACCTTC
J: TRBJ1-2
D: TRBD1
size: hyperexpanded
V: TRBV12-3/TRBV12-4

CDR3: CASSERGGLYGYTF
DNA: TGTGCCAGCAGTGAGCGTGGTGGGCTCTATGGCTACACCTTC
J: TRBJ1-2
D: .
size: large
V: TRBV12-3/TRBV12-4

CDR3: CASRGLYGYTF
DNA: TGTGCCAGCAGGGGCCTCTATGGCTACACCTTC
J: TRBJ1-2
D: .
size: large
V: TRBV12-3/TRBV12-4

CDR3: CASSRGRPYGYTF
DNA: TGTGCCAGCAGTCGGGGACGGCCCTATGGCTACACCTTC
J: TRBJ1-2
D: .
size: medium-sized
V: TRBV12-3/TRBV12-4

CDR3: CASSSDNYGYTF
DNA: TGTGCCAGCAGCTCCGACAACTATGGCTACACCTTC
J: TRBJ1-2
D: .
size: large
V: TRBV12-3/TRBV12-4

CDR3: CASSLEAGEGYTF
DNA: TGTGCCAGCAGTTTAGAGGCAGGGGAGGGCTACACCTTC
J: TRBJ1-2
D: .
size: medium-sized
V: TRBV12-3/TRBV12-4

CDR3: CASSFGGPVLNGYTF
DNA: TGTGCCAGCAGTTTCGGAGGTCCCGTCCTAAATGGCTACACCTTC
J: TRBJ1-2
D: .
size: medium-sized
V: TRBV12-3/TRBV12-4

CDR3: CASSLSRAPDGYTF
DNA: TGTGCCAGCAGTTTAAGCAGGGCCCCGGATGGCTACACCTTC
J: TRBJ1-2
D: .
size: many
V: TRBV12-3/TRBV12-4

CDR3: CASSAQGYYGYTF
DNA: TGTGCCAGCAGTGCACAGGGATACTATGGCTACACCTTC
J: TRBJ1-2
D: .
size: medium-sized
V: TRBV12-3/TRBV12-4

CDR3: CASSMTGRYGYTF
DNA: TGTGCCAGCAGTATGACAGGGAGGTATGGCTACACCTTC
J: TRBJ1-2
D: TRBD1
size: medium-sized
V: TRBV12-3/TRBV12-4

CDR3: CASGTGYGYTF
DNA: TGTGCCAGCGGGACAGGCTATGGCTACACCTTC
J: TRBJ1-2
D: TRBD1
size: .
V: TRBV12-3/TRBV12-4

CDR3: CASRGGQVNYGYTF
DNA: TGTGCCAGCAGAGGAGGACAGGTGAACTATGGCTACACCTTC
J: TRBJ1-2
D: TRBD1
size: medium-sized
V: TRBV12-3/TRBV12-4

CDR3: CASSLDGVLNYGYTF
DNA: TGTGCCAGCAGTTTAGATGGTGTTTTAAACTATGGCTACACCTTC
J: TRBJ1-2
D: .
size: medium-sized
V: TRBV12-3/TRBV12-4

CDR3: CASSSRDRVVGGYTF
DNA: TGTGCCAGCAGTTCCCGGGACAGGGTCGTTGGTGGCTACACCTTC
J: TRBJ1-2
D: TRBD1
size: large
V: TRBV12-3/TRBV12-4

CDR3: CASSHGTGGGTYYGYTF
DNA: TGTGCCAGCAGCCACGGGACAGGCGGAGGCACTTACTATGGCTACACCTTC
J: TRBJ1-2
D: TRBD1
size: medium-sized
V: TRBV12-3/TRBV12-4

CDR3: CASTRSPGGYTF
DNA: TGTGCCAGCACCCGGTCGCCGGGAGGCTACACCTTC
J: TRBJ1-2
D: .
size: medium-sized
V: TRBV12-3/TRBV12-4

CDR3: CASSLEDFGYTF
DNA: TGTGCCAGCAGTTTAGAGGATTTTGGCTACACCTTC
J: TRBJ1-2
D: .
size: many
V: TRBV12-3/TRBV12-4

CDR3: CASSPTDLGFPRRYTF
DNA: TGTGCCAGCAGCCCTACGGACCTAGGATTTCCGAGACGCTACACCTTC
J: TRBJ1-2
D: .
size: medium-sized
V: TRBV12-3/TRBV12-4

CDR3: CASSPRWLYGYTF
DNA: TGTGCCAGCAGTCCCAGGTGGCTCTACGGCTACACCTTC
J: TRBJ1-2
D: .
size: medium-sized
V: TRBV12-3/TRBV12-4

CDR3: CASTGPNYGYTF
DNA: TGTGCCAGCACAGGCCCGAACTATGGCTACACCTTC
J: TRBJ1-2
D: .
size: many
V: TRBV12-3/TRBV12-4

CDR3: CASSLIDNYGYTF
DNA: TGTGCCAGCAGTTTGATAGACAACTATGGCTACACCTTC
J: TRBJ1-2
D: .
size: few
V: TRBV12-3/TRBV12-4

CDR3: CASITQGLSYGYTF
DNA: TGTGCCAGCATAACACAGGGGCTCTCCTATGGCTACACCTTC
J: TRBJ1-2
D: TRBD1
size: medium-sized
V: TRBV12-3/TRBV12-4

CDR3: CASSLGVPYGYTF
DNA: TGTGCCAGCAGTTTAGGGGTGCCCTATGGCTACACCTTC
J: TRBJ1-2
D: .
size: medium-sized
V: TRBV12-3/TRBV12-4

CDR3: CASSLVGGYGYTF
DNA: TGTGCCAGCAGTTTAGTCGGTGGCTATGGCTACACCTTC
J: TRBJ1-2
D: .
size: medium-sized
V: TRBV12-3/TRBV12-4

CDR3: CASTVTGGVGGYTF
DNA: TGTGCCAGCACCGTGACAGGAGGAGTAGGTGGCTACACCTTC
J: TRBJ1-2
D: .
size: medium-sized
V: TRBV12-3/TRBV12-4

CDR3: CASSLANYGYTF
DNA: TGTGCCAGCAGTTTAGCGAACTATGGCTACACCTTC
J: TRBJ1-2
D: .
size: medium-sized
V: TRBV12-3/TRBV12-4

CDR3: CASSFRNSYGYTF
DNA: TGTGCCAGCAGTTTTCGCAACTCCTATGGCTACACCTTC
J: TRBJ1-2
D: .
size: large
V: TRBV12-3/TRBV12-4

CDR3: CASRDRVGYTF
DNA: TGTGCCAGCAGGGACAGGGTCGGCTACACCTTC
J: TRBJ1-2
D: TRBD1
size: medium-sized
V: TRBV12-3/TRBV12-4

CDR3: CASSPDYYGYTF
DNA: TGTGCCAGCAGTCCGGACTACTATGGCTACACCTTC
J: TRBJ1-2
D: .
size: hyperexpanded
V: TRBV12-3/TRBV12-4

CDR3: CASTTTTGRGSYTF
DNA: TGTGCCAGCACTACTACGACAGGGAGAGGGAGCTACACCTTC
J: TRBJ1-2
D: TRBD1
size: medium-sized
V: TRBV12-3/TRBV12-4

CDR3: CASSFYRDRGRANYGYTF
DNA: TGTGCCAGCAGTTTCTATCGGGACAGAGGGCGAGCTAACTATGGCTACACCTTC
J: TRBJ1-2
D: TRBD1
size: medium-sized
V: TRBV12-3/TRBV12-4

CDR3: CASSRDRSYGYTF
DNA: TGTGCCAGCAGTCGGGACAGAAGCTATGGCTACACCTTC
J: TRBJ1-2
D: TRBD1
size: large
V: TRBV12-3/TRBV12-4

CDR3: CASSSPTGYTF
DNA: TGTGCCAGCAGTTCCCCTACGGGTTACACCTTC
J: TRBJ1-2
D: .
size: medium-sized
V: TRBV12-3/TRBV12-4

CDR3: CASSFQGGGYGYTF
DNA: TGTGCCAGCAGTTTCCAGGGAGGTGGGTATGGCTACACCTTC
J: TRBJ1-2
D: .
size: medium-sized
V: TRBV12-3/TRBV12-4

CDR3: CASMGQGNYGYTF
DNA: TGTGCCAGCATGGGACAGGGGAACTATGGCTACACCTTC
J: TRBJ1-2
D: TRBD1
size: medium-sized
V: TRBV12-3/TRBV12-4

CDR3: CASNPDSVYGYTF
DNA: TGTGCCAGCAATCCCGACAGTGTTTATGGCTACACCTTC
J: TRBJ1-2
D: .
size: medium-sized
V: TRBV12-3/TRBV12-4

CDR3: CASSFRTGADGYTVF
DNA: TGTGCCAGCAGTTTCCGGACAGGGGCGGATGGCTACACCGTTTTC
J: TRBJ1-2
D: TRBD1
size: .
V: TRBV12-3/TRBV12-4

CDR3: CASSVTGAYGYTF
DNA: TGTGCCAGCAGTGTGACAGGGGCCTATGGCTACACCTTC
J: TRBJ1-2
D: TRBD1
size: medium-sized
V: TRBV12-3/TRBV12-4

CDR3: CASSPTGWSYGYTF
DNA: TGTGCCAGCAGTCCGACAGGTTGGAGCTATGGCTACACCTTC
J: TRBJ1-2
D: .
size: medium-sized
V: TRBV12-3/TRBV12-4

CDR3: CASRVSRGQGINYGYTF
DNA: TGTGCCAGCAGAGTTTCTCGGGGACAGGGAATCAACTATGGCTACACCTTC
J: TRBJ1-2
D: TRBD1
size: medium-sized
V: TRBV12-3/TRBV12-4

CDR3: CASSATPQGTGYTF
DNA: TGTGCCAGCAGTGCGACCCCACAGGGAACTGGCTACACCTTC
J: TRBJ1-2
D: .
size: .
V: TRBV12-3/TRBV12-4

CDR3: CASSADRGNYGYTF
DNA: TGTGCCAGCAGTGCGGACAGGGGAAACTATGGCTACACCTTC
J: TRBJ1-2
D: TRBD1
size: large
V: TRBV12-3/TRBV12-4

CDR3: CASSPQGRYGYTF
DNA: TGTGCCAGCAGTCCGCAGGGTCGGTATGGCTACACCTTC
J: TRBJ1-2
D: .
size: medium-sized
V: TRBV12-3/TRBV12-4

CDR3: CASSLWTAYGYTF
DNA: TGTGCCAGCAGTTTATGGACGGCGTATGGCTACACCTTC
J: TRBJ1-2
D: .
size: medium-sized
V: TRBV12-3/TRBV12-4

CDR3: CASSRRASRTPGYTF
DNA: TGTGCCAGCAGTAGACGAGCGTCGAGGACCCCGGGCTACACCTTC
J: TRBJ1-2
D: .
size: many
V: TRBV12-3/TRBV12-4

CDR3: CASSLFGTSNYGYTF
DNA: TGTGCCAGCAGTTTATTCGGGACTTCTAACTATGGCTACACCTTC
J: TRBJ1-2
D: .
size: medium-sized
V: TRBV12-3/TRBV12-4

CDR3: CASSLLPGQGRRGYTF
DNA: TGTGCCAGCAGTTTACTCCCGGGACAGGGGAGACGTGGCTACACCTTC
J: TRBJ1-2
D: TRBD1
size: medium-sized
V: TRBV12-3/TRBV12-4

CDR3: CASSPGTGEGYTF
DNA: TGTGCCAGCAGTCCCGGGACAGGGGAAGGCTACACCTTC
J: TRBJ1-2
D: TRBD1
size: medium-sized
V: TRBV12-3/TRBV12-4

CDR3: CASSFEYYGYTF
DNA: TGTGCCAGCAGTTTTGAGTATTATGGCTACACCTTC
J: TRBJ1-2
D: .
size: many
V: TRBV12-3/TRBV12-4

CDR3: CASSGLASGYGYTF
DNA: TGTGCCAGCAGTGGACTAGCGTCTGGCTATGGCTACACCTTC
J: TRBJ1-2
D: .
size: .
V: TRBV12-3/TRBV12-4

CDR3: CASSPKGNGYGYTF
DNA: TGTGCCAGCAGTCCGAAGGGGAATGGCTATGGCTACACCTTC
J: TRBJ1-2
D: .
size: medium-sized
V: TRBV12-3/TRBV12-4

CDR3: CASTPDRDGYTF
DNA: TGTGCCAGCACCCCGGACAGGGACGGCTACACCTTC
J: TRBJ1-2
D: TRBD1
size: medium-sized
V: TRBV12-3/TRBV12-4